Listed below are T cell receptor beta chains from one sample, sequenced in a study of STAT3 mutations in large granular lymphocyte leukemia. Repertoires were generated with immunoSEQ multiplex PCR, while TCRdb's copy carries only in-frame clones and drops some. Of about 40,000 clones listed, around nine tenths are singletons. Sequenced material: PBMCs. The receptors shown here come from a human donor with T large granular lymphocyte leukemia. Some clones in this sample may be carry-over from other donors' samples. The CDR3 runs from the conserved cysteine through the conserved F or W. A D gene is named only where the DNA matches it firmly. Expanded clones are given a class, and other clones once, few, many or no size at all.

d_call: NA
clone_size: NA
j_call: TRBJ2-5
v_call: TRBV5-1
cdr3_aa: CASSRTGNFQETQYF
cdr3_nt: TGCGCCAGCAGCCGGACGGGTAACTTCCAAGAGACCCAGTACTTC

d_call: NA
clone_size: NA
j_call: TRBJ1-1
v_call: TRBV10-3
cdr3_aa: CAISEVTDNTEAFF
cdr3_nt: TGTGCCATCAGTGAGGTTACAGATAACACTGAAGCTTTCTTT

d_call: TRBD1
clone_size: once
j_call: TRBJ2-6
v_call: TRBV29-1
cdr3_aa: CSVGDSSSSGANVLTF
cdr3_nt: TGCAGCGTTGGGGACAGCTCCTCCTCTGGGGCCAACGTCCTGACTTTC

d_call: TRBD1
clone_size: NA
j_call: TRBJ2-7
v_call: TRBV5-1
cdr3_aa: CASSLEGTAYEQYF
cdr3_nt: TGCGCCAGCAGCTTGGAAGGGACAGCTTACGAGCAGTACTTC

d_call: TRBD2
clone_size: NA
j_call: TRBJ2-2
v_call: TRBV5-4
cdr3_aa: CASSLAGGFANTGELFF
cdr3_nt: TGTGCCAGCAGCCTAGCGGGGGGGTTCGCGAACACCGGGGAGCTGTTTTTT

d_call: NA
clone_size: NA
j_call: TRBJ2-3
v_call: TRBV29-1
cdr3_aa: CSVEVLTDTQYF
cdr3_nt: TGCAGCGTAGAGGTGCTCACAGATACGCAGTATTTT

d_call: NA
clone_size: NA
j_call: TRBJ2-1
v_call: TRBV29-1
cdr3_aa: CSVESRVSSYNEQFF
cdr3_nt: TGCAGCGTTGAGTCCCGGGTGAGCTCCTACAATGAGCAGTTCTTC

d_call: NA
clone_size: NA
j_call: TRBJ2-1
v_call: TRBV25-1
cdr3_aa: CASSDIRGDTLTNEQFF
cdr3_nt: TGTGCCAGCAGTGATATAAGGGGCGACACCTTAACCAATGAGCAGTTCTTC

d_call: NA
clone_size: NA
j_call: TRBJ1-1
v_call: TRBV10-3
cdr3_aa: CAISSRGGTEAFF
cdr3_nt: TGTGCCATCAGTAGCAGGGGAGGTACTGAAGCTTTCTTT

d_call: NA
clone_size: NA
j_call: TRBJ1-6
v_call: TRBV4-1
cdr3_aa: CASSQARGSPLHF
cdr3_nt: TGCGCCAGCAGCCAAGCCAGGGGATCACCCCTCCACTTT

d_call: NA
clone_size: NA
j_call: TRBJ1-3
v_call: TRBV28
cdr3_aa: CASCFTGRKSSGNTIYF
cdr3_nt: TGTGCCAGCTGCTTCACCGGTCGGAAGAGCTCTGGAAACACCATATATTTT

d_call: TRBD1
clone_size: NA
j_call: TRBJ1-4
v_call: TRBV5-1
cdr3_aa: CASSGSVTTGNEKLFF
cdr3_nt: TGCGCCAGCAGCGGGAGCGTTACGACAGGGAATGAAAAACTGTTTTTT

d_call: NA
clone_size: NA
j_call: TRBJ1-1
v_call: TRBV4-3
cdr3_aa: CASSRAQGEAFF
cdr3_nt: TGCGCCAGCAGCCGAGCCCAGGGAGAAGCTTTCTTT

d_call: TRBD1
clone_size: NA
j_call: TRBJ1-4
v_call: TRBV5-1
cdr3_aa: CASSETGRYNEKLFF
cdr3_nt: TGCGCCAGCAGCGAGACAGGGAGGTATAATGAAAAACTGTTTTTT

d_call: NA
clone_size: NA
j_call: TRBJ1-1
v_call: TRBV5-4
cdr3_aa: CASGPAMNTEAFF
cdr3_nt: TGTGCCAGCGGACCAGCGATGAACACTGAAGCTTTCTTT

d_call: TRBD2
clone_size: NA
j_call: TRBJ2-7
v_call: TRBV4-1
cdr3_aa: CASSQWTSAWYEQYF
cdr3_nt: TGCGCCAGCAGCCAGTGGACTAGCGCATGGTACGAGCAGTACTTC

d_call: TRBD1
clone_size: NA
j_call: TRBJ1-1
v_call: TRBV28
cdr3_aa: CASSTWDRVAFF
cdr3_nt: TGTGCCAGCAGCACCTGGGACAGGGTTGCTTTCTTT

d_call: NA
clone_size: NA
j_call: TRBJ2-5
v_call: TRBV5-1
cdr3_aa: CASSFGEQETQYF
cdr3_nt: TGCGCCAGCAGCTTTGGGGAGCAAGAGACCCAGTACTTC